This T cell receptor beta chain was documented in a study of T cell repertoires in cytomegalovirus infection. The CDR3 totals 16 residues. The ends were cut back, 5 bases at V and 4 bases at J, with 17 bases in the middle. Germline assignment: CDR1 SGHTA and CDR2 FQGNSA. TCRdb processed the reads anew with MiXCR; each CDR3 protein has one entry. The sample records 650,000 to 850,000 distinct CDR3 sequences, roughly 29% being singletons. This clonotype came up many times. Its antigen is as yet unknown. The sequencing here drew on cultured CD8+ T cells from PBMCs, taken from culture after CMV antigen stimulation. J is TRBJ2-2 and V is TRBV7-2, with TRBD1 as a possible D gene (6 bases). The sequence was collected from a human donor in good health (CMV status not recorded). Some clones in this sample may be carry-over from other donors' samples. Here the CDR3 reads CASSPGVWGSTGELFF. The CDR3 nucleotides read TGTGCCAGCAGCCCAGGGGTTTGGGGATCCACCGGGGAGCTGTTTTTT. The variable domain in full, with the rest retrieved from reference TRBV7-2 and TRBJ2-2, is GAGVSQSPSNKVTEKGKDVELRCDPISGHTALYWYRQSLGQGLEFLIYFQGNSAPDKSGLPSDRFSAERTGGSVSTLTIQRTQQEDSAVYLCASSPGVWGSTGELFFGEGSRLTVL.